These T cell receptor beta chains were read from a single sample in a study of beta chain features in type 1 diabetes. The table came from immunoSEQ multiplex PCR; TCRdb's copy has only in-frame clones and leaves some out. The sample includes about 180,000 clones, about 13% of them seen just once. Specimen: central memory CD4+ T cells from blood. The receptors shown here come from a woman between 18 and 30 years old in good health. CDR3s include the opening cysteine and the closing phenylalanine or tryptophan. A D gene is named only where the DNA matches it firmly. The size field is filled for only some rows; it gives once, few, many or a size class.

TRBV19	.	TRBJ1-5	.	CASNRQAGGNQPQHF	TGTGCCAGCAACAGACAGGCCGGGGGCAATCAGCCCCAGCATTTT
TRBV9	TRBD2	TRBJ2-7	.	CASSVGGRYISYEQYF	TGTGCCAGCAGCGTGGGAGGGAGGTACATCTCCTACGAGCAGTACTTC
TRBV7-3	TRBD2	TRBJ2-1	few	CASSSSRAGRNEQFF	TGTGCCAGCAGCTCCTCCAGAGCGGGACGCAATGAGCAGTTCTTC
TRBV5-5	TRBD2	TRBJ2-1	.	CASSLIAGGGNEQFF	TGTGCCAGCAGCTTAATAGCGGGAGGCGGCAATGAGCAGTTCTTC
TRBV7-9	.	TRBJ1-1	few	CASSLGEGYAFF	TGTGCCAGCAGCTTAGGGGAGGGATATGCTTTCTTT
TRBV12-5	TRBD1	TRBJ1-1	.	CASGTDRGREAFF	TGTGCTAGTGGAACAGACAGGGGGCGTGAAGCTTTCTTT
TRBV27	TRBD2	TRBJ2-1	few	CASSSVRSSIAGGRNQFF	TGTGCCAGCAGTTCCGTGCGCTCATCCATAGCGGGAGGGAGGAATCAGTTCTTC
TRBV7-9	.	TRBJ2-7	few	CASSLTGYEQYF	TGTGCCAGCAGCTTAACCGGCTACGAGCAGTACTTC
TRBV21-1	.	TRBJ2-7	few	CASSKVFRRGAYEQYF	TGTGCCAGCAGCAAAGTTTTCCGGCGGGGGGCCTACGAGCAGTACTTC
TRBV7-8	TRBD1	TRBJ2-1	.	CASGPRDRPYIEQFF	TGTGCCAGCGGCCCCCGGGACAGGCCGTACATTGAGCAGTTCTTC
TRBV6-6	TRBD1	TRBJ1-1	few	CASSDRGSLNTEAFF	TGTGCCAGCAGCGACAGGGGATCCCTGAACACTGAAGCTTTCTTT
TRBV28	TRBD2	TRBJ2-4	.	CASSLDRGLAGVLMNF	TGTGCCAGCAGTTTAGATAGGGGACTAGCGGGAGTCCTCATGAACTTC
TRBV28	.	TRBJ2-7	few	CASSISGKYEQYF	TGTGCCAGCAGTATTAGCGGCAAATACGAGCAGTACTTC
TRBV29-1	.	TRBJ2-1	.	CSVILTSSYNEQFF	TGCAGCGTAATACTGACTAGCTCCTACAATGAGCAGTTCTTC
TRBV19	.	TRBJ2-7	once	CASRKDRAYEQYF	TGTGCCAGTAGGAAGGACAGAGCCTACGAGCAGTACTTC
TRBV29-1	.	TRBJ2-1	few	CSTRGKAYNEQFF	TGCAGCACCCGGGGGAAAGCCTACAATGAGCAGTTCTTC
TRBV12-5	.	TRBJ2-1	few	CASGSDFRNEQFF	TGTGCTAGTGGCTCGGACTTCCGGAATGAGCAGTTCTTC
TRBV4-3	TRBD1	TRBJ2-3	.	CASSQGPGQKSTDTQYF	TGCGCCAGCAGCCAAGGCCCGGGACAGAAGAGCACAGATACGCAGTATTTT
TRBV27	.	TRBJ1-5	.	CASSPRQNNQPQHF	TGTGCCAGCAGCCCGAGACAGAACAATCAGCCCCAGCATTTT
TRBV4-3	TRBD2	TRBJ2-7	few	CASSQVGLAGDEQYF	TGCGCCAGCAGCCAAGTTGGACTAGCGGGCGACGAGCAGTACTTC
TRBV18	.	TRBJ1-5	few	CASSPAQQGGNQPQHF	TGTGCCAGCTCACCAGCGCAGCAGGGTGGGAATCAGCCCCAGCATTTT
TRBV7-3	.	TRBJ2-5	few	CASSWRAAEGQTQYF	TGTGCCAGCAGCTGGCGGGCCGCCGAAGGACAGACCCAGTACTTC
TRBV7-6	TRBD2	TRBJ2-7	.	CASSLAGTSGFYEQYF	TGTGCCAGCAGCTTAGCCGGGACTAGCGGATTCTACGAGCAGTACTTC
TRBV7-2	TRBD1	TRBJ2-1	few	CASSPGGAHNEQFF	TGTGCCAGCAGCCCAGGGGGCGCGCACAATGAGCAGTTCTTC
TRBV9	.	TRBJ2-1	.	CASSVVAGNEQFF	TGTGCCAGCAGCGTAGTAGCAGGGAATGAGCAGTTCTTC
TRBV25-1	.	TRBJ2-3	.	CASSRVTDTQYF	TGTGCCAGCAGTCGAGTCACAGATACGCAGTATTTT